This T cell receptor (beta chain) was sequenced during a study of shared clonotypes between healthy human individuals. Across the study: Samples came from two female and three male donors aged 18 to 49. Every donor yielded three CD4 naive, three CD4 memory, two CD8 naive and one CD8 memory plate.

There are 14 residues in the CDR3. V was shortened by 0 bases and J by 5 bases, with 11 bases between the two germline ends. CDR1 and CDR2 (germline): SGDLS, YYNGEE. Assay: immunoSEQ multiplex PCR; the TCRdb copy retains only in-frame clones and omits some. The table lists roughly 640,000 clones, over 65% of them singletons. The rearrangement links TRBV9 to TRBJ1-2; D might be TRBD1 (6 bases). The sequence was obtained from a woman aged 25-40 years in good health. Sequencing was done on a sample of memory CD4+ T cells sorted from blood. Subset denoted: CD45RA-negative fraction. CDR3 protein: CASSVEQGRYGYTF. The CDR3 nucleotides are TGTGCCAGCAGCGTAGAACAGGGTCGATATGGCTACACCTTC. Full variable domain (missing parts from reference TRBV9 and TRBJ1-2): DSGVTQTPKHLITATGQRVTLRCSPRSGDLSVYWYQQSLDQGLQFLIQYYNGEERAKGNILERFSAQQFPDLHSELNLSSLELGDSALYFCASSVEQGRYGYTFGSGTRLTVV.